The sequence of this TCR beta chain was determined in a study of Ad26.COV2.S vaccination and SARS-CoV-2 variants. CDR1 MNHEY and CDR2 SVGEGT come from the germline V gene. The CDR3 totals 15 residues. V dropped 3 bases and J dropped 7; count of bases not matched to a gene: 7. Treatment: 15 to 20 received Ad26.COV2.S at low or high dose, single or two shots; about 5 received placebo; per-sample allocation not given. Sampling took place 63 days after the first vaccine or placebo injection. TCRdb's table, derived via immunoSEQ multiplex PCR, lists solely in-frame clones and lacks some. The sample lists about 350,000 clones, about 88% seen once, with roughly 10% in the top ten. Whole-study findings and limits: Total T cell responses were possibly underestimated by TCR breadth and depth analyses. Reportedly, after vaccination the spike-specific CD8+ and CD4+ T cell responses displayed substantial breadth.

For this clone: Its antigen remains unidentified.

The J gene is TRBJ1-5, the V gene TRBV6-2 or TRBV6-3; 9 nucleotides line up with TRBD1. The receptor was isolated from a person between 18 and 65 years old who received the Ad26.COV2.S COVID-19 vaccine or a placebo. This specimen was peripheral blood, taken in a trial of Ad26.COV2.S vaccine versus placebo. CDR3 DNA sequence: TGTGCCAGCAGTTATAGGACAGGGGTGGGCCAGCCCCAGCATTTT. It encodes CASSYRTGVGQPQHF.